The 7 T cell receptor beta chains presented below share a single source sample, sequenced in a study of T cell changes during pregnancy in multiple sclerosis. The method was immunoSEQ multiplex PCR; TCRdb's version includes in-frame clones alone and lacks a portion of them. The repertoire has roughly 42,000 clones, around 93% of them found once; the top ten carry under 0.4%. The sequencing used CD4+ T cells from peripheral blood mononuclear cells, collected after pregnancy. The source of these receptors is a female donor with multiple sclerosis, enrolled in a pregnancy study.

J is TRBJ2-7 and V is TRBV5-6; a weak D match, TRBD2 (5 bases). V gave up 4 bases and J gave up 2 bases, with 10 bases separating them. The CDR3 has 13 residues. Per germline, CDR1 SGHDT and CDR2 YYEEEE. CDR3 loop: CASSPGNPYEQYF. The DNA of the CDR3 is TGTGCCAGCAGCCCGGGAAACCCCTACGAGCAGTACTTC.

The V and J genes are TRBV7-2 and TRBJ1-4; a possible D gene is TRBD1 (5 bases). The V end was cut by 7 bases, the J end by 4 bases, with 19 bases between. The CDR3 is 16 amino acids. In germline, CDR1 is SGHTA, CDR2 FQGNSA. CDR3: CASISLGRVINEKLFF. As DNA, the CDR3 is TGTGCCAGCATCTCCCTAGGCAGGGTCATTAATGAAAAACTGTTTTTT.

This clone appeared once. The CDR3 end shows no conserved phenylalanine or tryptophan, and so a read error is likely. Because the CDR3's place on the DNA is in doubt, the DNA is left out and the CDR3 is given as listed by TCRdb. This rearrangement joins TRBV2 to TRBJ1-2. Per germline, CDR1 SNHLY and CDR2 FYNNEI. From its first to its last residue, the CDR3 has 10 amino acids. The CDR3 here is CASSEARASI.

Here the CDR3 reads CASSPRAGANVLTF. The CDR3 DNA reads as TGTGCCAGCAGCCCCCGGGCTGGGGCCAACGTCCTGACTTTC. This rearrangement joins TRBV7-6 to TRBJ2-6, with unresolved D. V was clipped by 5 bases and J by 2 bases, with 7 bases between them. The CDR3 spans 14 residues. Germline V gene data show CDR1 as SGHVS and CDR2 as FNYEAQ.

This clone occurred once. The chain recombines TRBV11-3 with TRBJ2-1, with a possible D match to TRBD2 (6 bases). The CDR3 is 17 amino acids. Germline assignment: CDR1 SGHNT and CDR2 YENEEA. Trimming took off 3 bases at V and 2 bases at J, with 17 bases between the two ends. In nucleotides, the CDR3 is TGTGCCAGCAGCTTGGGGGAAGTGGGGGGAACCTACAATGAGCAGTTCTTC. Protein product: CASSLGEVGGTYNEQFF.

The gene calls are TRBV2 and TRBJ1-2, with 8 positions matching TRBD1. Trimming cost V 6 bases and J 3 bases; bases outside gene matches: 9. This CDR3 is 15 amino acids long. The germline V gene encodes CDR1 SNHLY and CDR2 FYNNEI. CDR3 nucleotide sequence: TGTGCCAGCAGCCGAGACAGGGGTAGGGACTATGGCTACACCTTC. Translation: CASSRDRGRDYGYTF. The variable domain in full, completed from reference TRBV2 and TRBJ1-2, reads EPEVTQTPSHQVTQMGQEVILRCVPISNHLYFYWYRQILGQKVEFLVSFYNNEISEKSEIFDDQFSVERPDGSNFTLKIRSTKLEDSAMYFCASSRDRGRDYGYTFGSGTRLTVV.

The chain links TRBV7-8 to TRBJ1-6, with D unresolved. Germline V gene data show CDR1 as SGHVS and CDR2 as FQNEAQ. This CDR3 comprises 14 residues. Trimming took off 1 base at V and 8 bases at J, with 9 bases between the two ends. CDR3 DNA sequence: TGTGCCAGCAGCTTAGGTCAGTTGTATTCACCCCTCCACTTT. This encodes CASSLGQLYSPLHF.